The entry below describes one T cell receptor beta chain. This study enrolled people aged roughly 18 to 90 from about two dozen US geographic areas. Participants were placed into cohorts based on the clinical history they reported. Cohort 3 recovered donors had two negative PCRs, clearance, or symptom resolution. This specimen comes from a study of blood T cell repertoires in COVID-19. The CDR3 is made up of 18 amino acids. V shed 0 bases and J 7 bases; nucleotides not matched to a gene: 8. In germline, CDR1 is LGHNA, CDR2 YNFKEQ. Study processing details: Amplification of reference gene primers provided the estimated nucleated cell counts. Data came from immunoSEQ multiplex PCR; TCRdb stores just in-frame clones and leaves some out. V and J calls and clone size follow that table, whereas D and trimming were derived from the DNA. There are about 330,000 clones in the sample; approximately 89% occur only once, and more than 5% lies in the top ten.

Sequences were obtained from PBMCs or T cells enriched from blood (not recorded which). The chain recombines TRBV4-2 with TRBJ2-5; 16 positions agree with TRBD2. The clonotype originates from a young man who had recovered from COVID-19. The CDR3 loop is CASSQDSGTSGGAGTQYF. CDR3 in DNA: TGTGCCAGCAGCCAAGATTCCGGGACTAGCGGGGGGGCTGGGACCCAGTACTTC.